This T cell receptor beta chain was sequenced during a study of blood T cell repertoires in COVID-19. The overall study: The samples span acute and convalescent COVID-19 from the United States, Italy and Spain. The cDNA or gDNA used as material had been derived from T cells, B-cell-depleted T cells, or PBMCs.

V dropped 0 bases and J dropped 3; count of bases not matched to a gene: 7. From germline, CDR1 is SGHRS and CDR2 YFSETQ. The CDR3 loop spans 16 amino acids. In the authors' workflow: Reference gene primers were amplified, and this amplification served to estimate nucleated cell counts. Sequencing was performed with immunoSEQ multiplex PCR; in TCRdb, only in-frame clones are kept and a portion is missing. The V and J calls and clone size are taken from that table; D and trimming were inferred from the DNA. Of 100,000 to 150,000 clones in the sample, 60% to 80% were seen once. There are a few counts of this clone.

The rearrangement joins TRBV5-1 to TRBJ1-2, with 8 bases that match TRBD1. The TCR sequence derives from a woman in her 70s with acute or convalescent COVID-19. Source material: peripheral blood. CDR3: CASSLVRTGQDYGYTF. The CDR3 nucleotides read TGCGCCAGCAGCTTGGTACGGACAGGGCAGGACTATGGCTACACCTTC.